This TCR beta chain comes out of a study of cytomegalovirus exposure and HLA in healthy donors. The study, taken as a whole, reports: Among TCR sequences, most were rare, though some public TCRs appeared in many donors.

The primer mix had 60 Vbeta and 13 Jbeta primers. Some clones are missing from TCRdb's copy, which holds only in-frame ones; the method was immunoSEQ multiplex PCR. Its table lists about 70,000 clones. This CDR3 comprises 14 residues. About this clone: Its antigen is currently unknown.

This chain links TRBV21-1 with TRBJ2-1; whether TRBD1, the table's D call, matches the DNA was not checked. TRBV21-1 is shown as a pseudogene. This clonotype was obtained from a female donor in good health and CMV-seropositive. Sequenced sample: PBMCs. This chain's CDR3 is CASLQGSSDNEQFF. The DNA for the CDR3 is TGTGCCAGCCTACAGGGGAGCTCCGACAATGAGCAGTTCTTC.